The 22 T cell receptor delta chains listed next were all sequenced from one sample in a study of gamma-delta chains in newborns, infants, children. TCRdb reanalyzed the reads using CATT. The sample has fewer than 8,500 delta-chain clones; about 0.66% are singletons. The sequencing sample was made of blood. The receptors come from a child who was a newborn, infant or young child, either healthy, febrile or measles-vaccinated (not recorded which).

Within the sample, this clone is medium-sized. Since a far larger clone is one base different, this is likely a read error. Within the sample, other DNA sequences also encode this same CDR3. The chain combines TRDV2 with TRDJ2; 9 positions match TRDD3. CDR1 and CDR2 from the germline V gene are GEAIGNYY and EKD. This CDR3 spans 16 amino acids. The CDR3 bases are TGTGCCTGCGACACAGTGGGGGATACTTTGACAGCACAACTCTTCTTT. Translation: CACDTVGDTLTAQLFF.

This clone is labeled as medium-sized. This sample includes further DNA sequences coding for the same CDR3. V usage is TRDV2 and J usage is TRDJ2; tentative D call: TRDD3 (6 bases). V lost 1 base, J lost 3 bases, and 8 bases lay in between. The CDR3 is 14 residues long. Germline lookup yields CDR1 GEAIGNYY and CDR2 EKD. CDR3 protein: CACDTWDMTAQLFF. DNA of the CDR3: TGTGCCTGTGACACGTGGGATATGACAGCACAACTCTTCTTT.

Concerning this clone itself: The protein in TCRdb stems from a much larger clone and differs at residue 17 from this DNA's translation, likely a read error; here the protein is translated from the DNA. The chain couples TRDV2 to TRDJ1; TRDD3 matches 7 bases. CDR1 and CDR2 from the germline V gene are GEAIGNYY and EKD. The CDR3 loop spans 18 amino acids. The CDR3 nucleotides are TGTGCCTGTGACCCCCTCCGGGCTGGGGGTCTGTACACCGATAAACTCACCTTT. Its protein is CACDPLRAGGLYTDKLTF.

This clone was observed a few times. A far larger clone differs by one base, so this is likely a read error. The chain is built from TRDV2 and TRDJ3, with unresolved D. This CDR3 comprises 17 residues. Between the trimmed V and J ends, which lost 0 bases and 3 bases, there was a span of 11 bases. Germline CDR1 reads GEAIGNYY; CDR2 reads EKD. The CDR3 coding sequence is TGTGCCTGTGACACCGTTGGGAGATACTGGGACACCCGACAGATGTTTTTC. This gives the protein CACDTVGRYWDTRQMFF.

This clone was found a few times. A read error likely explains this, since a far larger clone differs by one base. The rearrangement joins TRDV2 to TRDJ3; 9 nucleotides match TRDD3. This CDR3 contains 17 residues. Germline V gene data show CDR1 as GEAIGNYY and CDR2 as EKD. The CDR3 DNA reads TGTGCCTGTGACACCTGGGGGATAAACTGGGACACCCGACAGACGTTTTTC. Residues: CACDTWGINWDTRQTFF.

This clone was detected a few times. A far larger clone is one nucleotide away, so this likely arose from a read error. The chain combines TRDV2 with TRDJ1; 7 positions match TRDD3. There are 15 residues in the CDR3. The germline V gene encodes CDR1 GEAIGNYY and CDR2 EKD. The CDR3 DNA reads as TGTGCCTGTGACACCTGGGGGACCTACACCGATAAACCCATCTTT. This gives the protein CACDTWGTYTDKPIF.

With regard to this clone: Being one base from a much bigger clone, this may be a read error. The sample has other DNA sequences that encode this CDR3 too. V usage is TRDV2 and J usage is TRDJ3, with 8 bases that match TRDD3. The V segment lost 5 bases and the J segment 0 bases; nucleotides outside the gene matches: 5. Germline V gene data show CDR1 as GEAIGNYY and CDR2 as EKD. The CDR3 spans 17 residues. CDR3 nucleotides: TGTGCCTGTGGCAATACTGGGGGCTCCTGGGACACCCGACAGATGTTTTTC. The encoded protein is CACGNTGGSWDTRQMFF.

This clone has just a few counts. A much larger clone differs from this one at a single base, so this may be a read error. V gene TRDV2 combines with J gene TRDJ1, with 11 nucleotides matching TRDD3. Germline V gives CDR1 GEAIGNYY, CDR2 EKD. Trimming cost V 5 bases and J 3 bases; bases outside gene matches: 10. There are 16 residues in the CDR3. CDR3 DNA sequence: TGTGCCTGTGTCCCACTGGGGGATAAGGGGGCCGATAAACTCATCTTT. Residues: CACVPLGDKGADKLIF.

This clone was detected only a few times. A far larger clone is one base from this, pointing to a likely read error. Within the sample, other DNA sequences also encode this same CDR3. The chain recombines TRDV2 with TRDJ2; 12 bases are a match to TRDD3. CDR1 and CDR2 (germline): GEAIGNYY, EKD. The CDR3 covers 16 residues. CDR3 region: CACDVLGDTLTAQLFF. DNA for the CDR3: TGTGCCTGTGACGTACTGGGGGATACTTTGACAGCGCAACTCTTCTTT.

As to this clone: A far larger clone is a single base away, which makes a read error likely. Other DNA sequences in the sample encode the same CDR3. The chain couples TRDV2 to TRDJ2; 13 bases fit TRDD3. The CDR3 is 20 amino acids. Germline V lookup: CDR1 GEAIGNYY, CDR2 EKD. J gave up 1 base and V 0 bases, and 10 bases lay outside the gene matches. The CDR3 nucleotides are TGTGCCTGTGACACCCTATTCCTACTGGGGGATACGGATTTGACAGCACAACTCTTCTTT. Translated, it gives CACDTLFLLGDTDLTAQLFF.

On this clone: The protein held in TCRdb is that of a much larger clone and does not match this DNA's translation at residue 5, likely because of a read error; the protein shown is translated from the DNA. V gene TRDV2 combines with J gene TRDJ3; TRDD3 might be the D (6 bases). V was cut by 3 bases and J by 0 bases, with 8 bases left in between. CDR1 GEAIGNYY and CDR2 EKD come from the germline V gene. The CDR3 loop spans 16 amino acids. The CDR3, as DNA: TGTGCCTGTGACGCGATACGCTCCTGGGACACCCGACAGATGTTTTTC. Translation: CACDAIRSWDTRQMFF.

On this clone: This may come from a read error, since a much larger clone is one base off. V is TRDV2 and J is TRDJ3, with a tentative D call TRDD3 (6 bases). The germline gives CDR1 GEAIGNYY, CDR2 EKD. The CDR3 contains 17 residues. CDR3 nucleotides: TGTGCCCGTGACACCGCTGGGGTCTCCTGGGACACCCGACAGATGTTTTTC. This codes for CARDTAGVSWDTRQMFF.

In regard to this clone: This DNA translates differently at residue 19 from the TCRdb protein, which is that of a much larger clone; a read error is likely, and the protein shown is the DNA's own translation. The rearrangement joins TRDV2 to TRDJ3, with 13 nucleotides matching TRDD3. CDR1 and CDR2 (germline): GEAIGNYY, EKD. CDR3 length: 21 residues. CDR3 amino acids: CACDGLDWGIRRSWDTRQIFF. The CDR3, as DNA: TGTGCCTGTGACGGACTAGACTGGGGGATACGCAGGTCCTGGGACACCCGACAGATATTTTTC.

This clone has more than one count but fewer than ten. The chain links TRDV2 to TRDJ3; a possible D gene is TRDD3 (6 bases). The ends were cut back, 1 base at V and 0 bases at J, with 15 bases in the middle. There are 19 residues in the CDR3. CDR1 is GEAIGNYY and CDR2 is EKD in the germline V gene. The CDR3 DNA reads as TGTGCCTGTGACACGTTGGGGGGGCCTATCTCCTGGGACACCCGACAGATGTTTTTC. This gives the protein CACDTLGGPISWDTRQMFF.

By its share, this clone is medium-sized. CDR3: CACDTVGGYDKLIF. Here the CDR3 DNA reads TGTGCCTGTGACACCGTTGGGGGATACGATAAACTCATCTTT. The genes are TRDV2 and TRDJ1; 9 bases are shared with TRDD3. V shed 0 bases and J 4 bases; nucleotides not matched to a gene: 2. From germline, CDR1 is GEAIGNYY and CDR2 EKD. There are 14 residues in the CDR3.

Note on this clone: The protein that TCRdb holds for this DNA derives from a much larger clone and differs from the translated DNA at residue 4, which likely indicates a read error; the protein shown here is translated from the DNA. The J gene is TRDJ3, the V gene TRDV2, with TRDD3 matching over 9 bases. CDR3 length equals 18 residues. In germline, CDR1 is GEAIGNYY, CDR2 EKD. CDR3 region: CACGTGLGDSWDTRQMFF. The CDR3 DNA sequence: TGTGCCTGTGGCACCGGGCTGGGGGATTCCTGGGACACCCGACAGATGTTTTTC.

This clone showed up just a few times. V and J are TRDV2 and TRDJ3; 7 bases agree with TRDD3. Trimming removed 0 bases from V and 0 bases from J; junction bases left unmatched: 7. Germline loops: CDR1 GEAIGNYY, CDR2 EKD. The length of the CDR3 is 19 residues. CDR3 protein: CACDTLGATISWDTRQMFF. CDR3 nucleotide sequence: TGTGCCTGTGACACCCTGGGGGCTACAATCTCCTGGGACACCCGACAGATGTTTTTC.

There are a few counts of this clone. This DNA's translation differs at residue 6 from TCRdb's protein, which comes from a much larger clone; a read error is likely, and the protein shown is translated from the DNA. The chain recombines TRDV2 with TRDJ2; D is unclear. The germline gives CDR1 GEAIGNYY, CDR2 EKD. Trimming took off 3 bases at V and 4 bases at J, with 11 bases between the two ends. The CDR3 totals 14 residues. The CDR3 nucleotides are TGTGCCTGTGACCCCGCCCCCTGGACAGCACAACTCTTCTTT. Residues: CACDPAPWTAQLFF.

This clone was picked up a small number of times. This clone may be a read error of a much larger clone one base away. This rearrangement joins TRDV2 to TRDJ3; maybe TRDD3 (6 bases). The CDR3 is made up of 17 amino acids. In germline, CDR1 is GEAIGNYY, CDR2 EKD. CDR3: CACDTGWGARDTRQVFF. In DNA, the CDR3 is TGTGCCTGTGACACCGGTTGGGGGGCCCGGGACACCCGACAGGTGTTTTTC.

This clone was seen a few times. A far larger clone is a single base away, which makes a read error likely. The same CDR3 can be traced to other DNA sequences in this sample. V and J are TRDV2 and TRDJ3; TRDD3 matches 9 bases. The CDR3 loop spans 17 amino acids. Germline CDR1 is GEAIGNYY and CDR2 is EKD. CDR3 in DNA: TGTGCCCGTGACAGTACTGGGGGATCCTGGGACACCCGACAGATGTTTTTC. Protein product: CARDSTGGSWDTRQMFF.

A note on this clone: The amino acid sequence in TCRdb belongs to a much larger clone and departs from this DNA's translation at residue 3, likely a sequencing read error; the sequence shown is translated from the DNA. CDR3 loop: CARDTVGGGYTDKLIF. The CDR3 coding sequence is TGTGCCCGTGACACGGTCGGTGGGGGATACACCGATAAACTCATCTTT. The chain joins TRDV2 to TRDJ1, with TRDD3 matching over 8 bases. CDR1 and CDR2 (germline): GEAIGNYY, EKD. The CDR3 is 16 amino acids.

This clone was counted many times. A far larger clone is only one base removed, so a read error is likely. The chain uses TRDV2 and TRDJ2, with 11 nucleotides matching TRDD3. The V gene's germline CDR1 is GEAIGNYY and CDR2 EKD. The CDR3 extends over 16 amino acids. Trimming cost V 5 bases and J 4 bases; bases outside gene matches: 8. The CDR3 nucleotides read TGTGCCTGTGGCGCTTGGGGGATACGAGGGACAGCACAACTCTTCTTT. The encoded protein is CACGAWGIRGTAQLFF.